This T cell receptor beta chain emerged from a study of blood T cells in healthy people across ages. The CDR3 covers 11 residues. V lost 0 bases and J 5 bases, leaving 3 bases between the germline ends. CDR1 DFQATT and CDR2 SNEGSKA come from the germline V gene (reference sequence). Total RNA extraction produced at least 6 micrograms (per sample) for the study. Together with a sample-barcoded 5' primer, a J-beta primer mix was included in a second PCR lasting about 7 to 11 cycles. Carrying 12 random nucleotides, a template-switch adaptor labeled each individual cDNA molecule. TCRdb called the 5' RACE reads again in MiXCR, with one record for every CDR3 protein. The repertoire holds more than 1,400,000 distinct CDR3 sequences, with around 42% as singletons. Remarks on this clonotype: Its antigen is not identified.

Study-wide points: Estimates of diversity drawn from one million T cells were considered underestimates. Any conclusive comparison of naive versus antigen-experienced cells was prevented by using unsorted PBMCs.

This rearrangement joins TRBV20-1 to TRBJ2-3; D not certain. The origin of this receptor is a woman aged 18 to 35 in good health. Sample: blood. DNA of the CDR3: TGCAGTGCTAGAGAGAGAGATACGCAGTATTTT. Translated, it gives CSARERDTQYF.